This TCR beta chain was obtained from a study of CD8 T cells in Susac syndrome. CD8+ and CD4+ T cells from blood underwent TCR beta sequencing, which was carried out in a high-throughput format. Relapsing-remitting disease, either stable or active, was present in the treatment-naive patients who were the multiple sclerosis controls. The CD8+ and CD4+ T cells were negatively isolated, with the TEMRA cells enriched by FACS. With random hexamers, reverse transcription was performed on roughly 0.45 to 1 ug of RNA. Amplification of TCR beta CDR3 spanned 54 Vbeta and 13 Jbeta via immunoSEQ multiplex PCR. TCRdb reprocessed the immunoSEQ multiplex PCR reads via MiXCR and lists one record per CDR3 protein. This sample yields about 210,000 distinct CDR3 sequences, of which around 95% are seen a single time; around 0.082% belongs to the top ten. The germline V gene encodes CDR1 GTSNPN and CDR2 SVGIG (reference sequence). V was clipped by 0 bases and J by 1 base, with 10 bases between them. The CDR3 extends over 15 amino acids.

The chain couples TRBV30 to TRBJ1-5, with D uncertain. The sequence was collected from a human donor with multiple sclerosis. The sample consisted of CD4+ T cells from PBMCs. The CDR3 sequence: CAWSVKLTSNQPQHF. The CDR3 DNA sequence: TGTGCCTGGAGTGTCAAGTTGACAAGCAATCAGCCCCAGCATTTT.